Below are 29 T cell receptor beta chains sequenced from a single sample in a study of graft-versus-host responses after intestinal transplantation. For these receptors, no antigen is known. TCRdb's copy holds only in-frame clones and misses some; the assay was immunoSEQ multiplex PCR. In the table there are more than 100,000 clones, roughly 93% of which are singletons. The sample here was unstimulated CD4+ T cells sorted from spleen or lymph node cells, taken before intestinal transplant. Receptors were obtained from a human donor who received an intestinal transplant.

The chain is built from TRBV29-1 and TRBJ2-1; D perhaps matches TRBD2 (6 bases). Germline V gene data show CDR1 as SQVTM and CDR2 as ANQGSEA. The CDR3 length is 12 residues. V was cut by 6 bases and J by 6 bases, with 12 bases left in between. CDR3 DNA: TGCAGCGTGCGGCGGGATTTCAATGAGCAGTTCTTC. Amino acid sequence: CSVRRDFNEQFF.

J is TRBJ2-1 and V is TRBV23-1; 8 bases map to TRBD1. TRBV23-1 is identified as an open reading frame with a role that is uncertain. The V segment lost 5 bases and the J segment 4 bases; nucleotides outside the gene matches: 10. This CDR3 spans 16 amino acids. The DNA for the CDR3 is TGCGCCAGCAGTGAATACCGGGACAGGCCTTACAATGAGCAGTTCTTC. This encodes CASSEYRDRPYNEQFF.

This sequence joins TRBV6-1 and TRBJ2-2; possibly TRBD1 for D (5 bases). The germline gives CDR1 MNHNS, CDR2 SASEGT. The CDR3 is made up of 15 amino acids. V was shortened by 4 bases and J by 3 bases, with 12 bases between the two germline ends. Here the CDR3 reads CASSARRADTGELFF. CDR3 sequence (DNA): TGTGCCAGCAGTGCCCGCAGGGCCGACACCGGGGAGCTGTTTTTT.

The chain joins TRBV4-1 to TRBJ1-1, with unresolved D. CDR3 size: 13 residues. Germline V CDR1 and CDR2: MGHRA, YSYEKL. V was shortened by 0 bases and J by 11 bases, with 13 bases between the two germline ends. The CDR3 loop is CASSQDREGRAFF. Written as DNA, the CDR3 is TGCGCCAGCAGCCAAGATAGGGAAGGACGGGCTTTCTTT.

The rearrangement links TRBV7-6 to TRBJ2-1, with 11 bases lining up with TRBD2. CDR3 length equals 20 residues. Germline V lookup: CDR1 SGHVS, CDR2 FNYEAQ. After removal of 4 bases from V and 0 bases from J, the junction contained 14 bases not matched to a gene. CDR3 in amino acids: CASSSGTSGLGANSYNEQFF. The CDR3 DNA is TGTGCCAGCAGCTCCGGGACTAGCGGCCTAGGGGCGAACTCCTACAATGAGCAGTTCTTC.

The CDR3: CAWNREGYGYTF. The CDR3 DNA sequence: TGTGCCTGGAACAGGGAGGGGTATGGCTACACCTTC. This rearrangement joins TRBV30 to TRBJ1-2; D might be TRBD1 (6 bases). The CDR3 has 12 amino acids. Trimming removed 4 bases from V and 5 bases from J, with 11 bases in between. Germline V gene lookup returns CDR1 GTSNPN and CDR2 SVGIG (reference sequence).

CDR3 sequence: CASSPPDYPSFF. The CDR3, as DNA: TGTGCCAGCAGCCCACCCGACTACCCGAGTTTCTTC. This chain links TRBV28 with TRBJ2-1; TRBD2 is a possible D gene (5 bases). The CDR3 extends over 12 amino acids. The V end was cut by 6 bases, the J end by 16 bases, with 19 bases between. In germline, CDR1 is MDHEN, CDR2 SYDVKM.

The chain links TRBV15 to TRBJ1-6; 7 nucleotides match TRBD1. The germline gives CDR1 LNHNV, CDR2 YYDKDF (reference sequence). V lost 4 bases, J lost 0 bases, and 6 bases stayed unmatched. This CDR3 has 17 amino acids. The CDR3 coding sequence is TGTGCCACCAGCACAGGACAGGCGAGCTCCTATAATTCACCCCTCCACTTT. It is translated as CATSTGQASSYNSPLHF.

The chain couples TRBV5-1 to TRBJ2-6; 13 positions agree with TRBD2. V gave up 2 bases and J gave up 2 bases; unmatched junction bases: 7. Germline values: CDR1 SGHRS, CDR2 YFSETQ. The CDR3 totals 19 residues. CDR3 DNA: TGCGCCAGCAGCTTCCGGACTAGCGGGAGAGGGCCTGGGGCCAACGTCCTGACTTTC. Protein sequence: CASSFRTSGRGPGANVLTF. Full variable domain (outside the CDR3, taken from reference TRBV5-1 and TRBJ2-6): KAGVTQTPRYLIKTRGQQVTLSCSPISGHRSVSWYQQTPGQGLQFLFEYFSETQRNKGNFPGRFSGRQFSNSRSEMNVSTLELGDSALYLCASSFRTSGRGPGANVLTFGAGSRLTVL.

The chain links TRBV9 to TRBJ2-1; tentatively, D is TRBD1 (5 bases). Per germline, CDR1 SGDLS and CDR2 YYNGEE. The CDR3 loop spans 15 amino acids. The V gene lost 0 bases and the J gene lost 3 bases, with 10 bases spanning the gap. The CDR3 loop reads CASSVGSGYYNEQFF. The CDR3 region has the DNA TGTGCCAGCAGCGTAGGGTCAGGGTACTACAATGAGCAGTTCTTC.

This chain joins TRBV7-9 and TRBJ2-1; perhaps TRBD2 as D (5 bases). Germline CDR1 reads SEHNR; CDR2 reads FQNEAQ (reference sequence). This CDR3 has 13 amino acids. Trimming took off 5 bases at V and 8 bases at J, with 13 bases between the two ends. CDR3 DNA: TGTGCCAGCAGCCTTTCACTAGTGCATGAGCAGTTCTTC. Protein sequence: CASSLSLVHEQFF.

This chain uses TRBV5-4 with TRBJ2-1, with TRBD2 matching over 11 bases. The CDR3 loop spans 18 amino acids. Germline V CDR1 and CDR2: SGHNT, YYREEE (reference sequence). With V trimmed by 5 bases and J by 0 bases, 10 bases remained unmatched. The DNA for the CDR3 is TGTGCCAGCAGTCTGACTCTACTAGCGGGAGACTCCTACAATGAGCAGTTCTTC. Translating gives CASSLTLLAGDSYNEQFF.

V gene TRBV7-9 combines with J gene TRBJ2-7, with D unclear. CDR1 is SEHNR, CDR2 FQNEAQ, per germline (reference sequence). Trimming took off 1 base at V and 6 bases at J, with 7 bases between the two ends. This CDR3 contains 12 residues. For the CDR3, the DNA is TGTGCCAGCAGCTTAGTCGGTGTCGAGCAGTACTTC. It codes for CASSLVGVEQYF.

The genes are TRBV6-6 and TRBJ2-7, with 9 bases identical to TRBD1. Unmatched junction bases numbered 6, after V lost 5 bases and J lost 1 base. The CDR3 sequence is 15 residues long. Looked up from germline, CDR1 is MNHNY and CDR2 is SVGAGI (reference sequence). The CDR3 region has the DNA TGTGCCAGCAGTGACCCGGGACAGGGATCCTACGAGCAGTACTTC. It is translated as CASSDPGQGSYEQYF.

V usage is TRBV5-1 and J usage is TRBJ2-1, with 13 bases fitting TRBD2. This CDR3 spans 15 amino acids. V trimming: 2 bases; J trimming: 9 bases; junction bases outside the gene matches: 5. The germline V gene has CDR1 SGHRS and CDR2 YFSETQ. CDR3 in amino acids: CASSLGGLAGVEQFF. CDR3 nucleotide sequence: TGCGCCAGCAGCTTAGGTGGACTAGCGGGAGTTGAGCAGTTCTTC.

J is TRBJ2-7 and V is TRBV7-8; 7 nucleotides line up with TRBD2. The CDR3 covers 12 residues. Germline CDR1 and CDR2: SGHVS and FQNEAQ. V lost 5 bases to trimming and J lost 7 bases; unmatched junction nucleotides: 5. The CDR3 here is CASSNGGWEQYF. The CDR3 DNA is TGTGCCAGCAGCAACGGGGGGTGGGAGCAGTACTTC. Together with reference TRBV7-8 and TRBJ2-7, the CDR3 gives the full variable domain: GAGVSQSPRYKVAKRGQDVALRCDPISGHVSLFWYQQALGQGPEFLTYFQNEAQLDKSGLPSDRFFAERPEGSVSTLKIQRTQQEDSAVYLCASSNGGWEQYFGPGTRLTVT.

This rearrangement joins TRBV28 to TRBJ2-2; 7 positions match TRBD2. Germline loops: CDR1 MDHEN, CDR2 SYDVKM. The CDR3 loop spans 14 amino acids. V was pared by 6 bases and J by 4 bases, with 5 bases of the junction left unmatched. The CDR3 nucleotides read TGTGCCAGCAGGTCGGGGGGTGGCACCGGGGAGCTGTTTTTT. It is translated as CASRSGGGTGELFF. The full variable domain, in which reference TRBV28 and TRBJ2-2 provide the parts outside the CDR3, is DVKVTQSSRYLVKRTGEKVFLECVQDMDHENMFWYRQDPGLGLRLIYFSYDVKMKEKGDIPEGYSVSREKKERFSLILESASTNQTSMYLCASRSGGGTGELFFGEGSRLTVL.

The J gene is TRBJ2-5, the V gene TRBV7-3; 8 nucleotides agree with TRBD1. Germline CDR1 and CDR2: SGHTA and FQGTGA. The length of the CDR3 is 13 residues. V was pared by 5 bases and J by 6 bases, with 5 bases of the junction left unmatched. The CDR3: CASSSRGQKTQYF. The CDR3 DNA is TGTGCCAGCAGCAGCAGGGGGCAAAAGACCCAGTACTTC.

This chain connects TRBV27 to TRBJ2-1, with D perhaps TRBD1 (5 bases). Per the germline V gene, CDR1 is MNHEY and CDR2 is SMNVEV (reference sequence). Trimming removed 7 bases at V and 6 bases at J, with 13 bases between. The length of the CDR3 is 13 residues. CDR3 sequence (DNA): TGTGCCAGCACCCGAATAGGGGTCAATGAGCAGTTCTTC. It is translated as CASTRIGVNEQFF.

The rearrangement links TRBV25-1 to TRBJ2-5; 9 nucleotides match TRBD1. The germline gives CDR1 MGHDK, CDR2 SYGVNS. The CDR3 runs 16 residues. Trimming cost V 2 bases and J 1 base; bases outside gene matches: 5. CDR3 bases: TGTGCCAGCAGTGAAGGGGACAGGGCGATCCAAGAGACCCAGTACTTC. Its protein product is CASSEGDRAIQETQYF.

This clone has only a few counts. Additional DNA sequences in this sample encode the identical CDR3. The chain is built from TRBV18 and TRBJ2-2; D possibly matches TRBD1 or TRBD2 (5 bases each). Trimming removed 3 bases from V and 2 bases from J, with 7 bases in between. The length of the CDR3 is 14 residues. Germline assignment: CDR1 KGHSH and CDR2 LQKENI. The CDR3 bases are TGTGCCAGCTCACCGGGACCTAACACCGGGGAGCTGTTTTTT. Amino acid sequence: CASSPGPNTGELFF.

The chain combines TRBV27 with TRBJ2-1; D may correspond to TRBD1 or TRBD2 (5 bases each). Germline-derived CDR1 and CDR2 are MNHEY and SMNVEV (reference sequence). The CDR3 sequence is 16 residues long. The V end was cut by 5 bases, the J end by 8 bases, with 22 bases between. The CDR3 loop is CASSPSGTATGHEQFF. In nucleotides, the CDR3 is TGTGCCAGCAGTCCCTCCGGGACCGCCACAGGCCATGAGCAGTTCTTC.

The chain uses TRBV5-1 and TRBJ1-1, with D unclear. Per germline, CDR1 SGHRS and CDR2 YFSETQ. The CDR3 sequence is 14 residues long. Trimming removed 0 bases from V and 2 bases from J, with 8 bases in between. CDR3 amino acids: CASSLATTNTEAFF. For the CDR3, the DNA is TGCGCCAGCAGCTTGGCCACTACAAACACTGAAGCTTTCTTT.

The rearrangement joins TRBV5-8 to TRBJ2-5, with D possibly matching TRBD2 (6 bases). Between the trimmed V and J ends, which lost 0 bases and 5 bases, there was a span of 17 bases. The V gene's germline CDR1 is SGHTS and CDR2 YDEGEE. There are 16 residues in the CDR3. The CDR3 DNA follows: TGTGCCAGCAGCTTGGGGCCCTTAGCGGAGGAGGAGACCCAGTACTTC. Protein: CASSLGPLAEEETQYF.

This chain connects TRBV11-2 to TRBJ2-3; possible D gene TRBD2, 6 bases. The CDR3 loop spans 15 amino acids. Germline V CDR1 and CDR2: SGHAT, FQNNGV. V shed 4 bases and J shed 2 bases, with 13 bases lying between them. CDR3 in amino acids: CASSSSGSITDTQYF. In DNA, the CDR3 is TGTGCCAGCAGCTCATCCGGGAGCATCACAGATACGCAGTATTTT. Combining the CDR3 with reference TRBV11-2 and TRBJ2-3 gives the whole variable domain EAGVAQSPRYKIIEKRQSVAFWCNPISGHATLYWYQQILGQGPKLLIQFQNNGVVDDSQLPKDRFSAERLKGVDSTLKIQPAKLEDSAVYLCASSSSGSITDTQYFGPGTRLTVL.

The chain has TRBV30 and TRBJ1-5, with 9 bases aligning to TRBD1. Germline V lookup: CDR1 GTSNPN, CDR2 SVGIG (reference sequence). The CDR3 sequence is 13 residues long. Trimming cost V 2 bases and J 6 bases; bases outside gene matches: 2. DNA of the CDR3: TGTGCCTGGAGTAAACAGGGGGCTCAGCCCCAGCATTTT. Protein sequence: CAWSKQGAQPQHF.

The chain links TRBV7-8 to TRBJ2-7; D unresolved. The CDR3 length is 15 residues. Germline V CDR1 and CDR2: SGHVS, FQNEAQ. Deletions cut 5 bases from V and 1 base from J, with 15 bases between. CDR3 in amino acids: CASSLRASNSYEQYF. CDR3 coding DNA: TGTGCCAGCAGCCTAAGGGCTAGTAATTCCTACGAGCAGTACTTC.

This clone appeared a single time. The chain is built from TRBV19 and TRBJ1-2; 9 bases map to TRBD1. In germline, CDR1 is LNHDA, CDR2 SQIVND (reference sequence). J gave up 7 bases and V 8 bases, and 14 bases lay outside the gene matches. CDR3 size: 15 residues. CDR3 nucleotides: TGTGCCAGTTCCCCGGGACAGGGATGGATCGGTGGCTACACCTTC. It codes for CASSPGQGWIGGYTF.

Regarding this clone: Other DNA variants within this sample encode the same CDR3. V usage is TRBV5-1 and J usage is TRBJ2-3, with no clear D. The CDR3 contains 13 residues. V lost 3 bases and J 1 base, leaving 6 bases between the germline ends. Per germline, CDR1 SGHRS and CDR2 YFSETQ. The CDR3 here is CASSSGGTDTQYF. The CDR3 nucleotides are TGCGCCAGCAGCTCGGGCGGCACAGATACGCAGTATTTT.